Presented here are 31 T cell receptor beta chains from one specimen sequenced in a study of cytomegalovirus exposure and HLA in healthy donors. The PCR contained 60 Vbeta and 13 Jbeta primers. Here immunoSEQ multiplex PCR was the method, and the copy in TCRdb shows in-frame clones only, minus some. Of 100,000 or so clones in the sample, about 70% are singletons; the top ten hold 12%. Sequenced sample: PBMCs. Receptors were obtained from a woman between 35 and 50 years old in good health and CMV-seropositive.

J is TRBJ1-1 and V is TRBV19, with 7 bases lining up with TRBD1. Losses at the gene ends were 5 bases for V and 0 bases for J; bases not matched to a gene: 6. The CDR3 has 15 amino acids. Per germline, CDR1 LNHDA and CDR2 SQIVND (reference sequence). CDR3 coding DNA: TGTGCCAGTAGTGCGGGACAGCTTCTGAACACTGAAGCTTTCTTT. Translated: CASSAGQLLNTEAFF.

The sample holds one count of this clone. This sequence joins TRBV30 and TRBJ2-4, with 9 bases matching TRBD1. CDR1 is GTSNPN, CDR2 SVGIG, per germline (reference sequence). This CDR3 comprises 16 residues. V gave up 7 bases and J gave up 3 bases; unmatched junction bases: 13. The CDR3 DNA is TGTGCCTACAGGGGGCGCGAGGAAAAGGTCAAAAACATTCAGTACTTC. Its translation is CAYRGREEKVKNIQYF.

This clone came up a few times. This chain connects TRBV6-5 to TRBJ1-1; no clear D gene. This CDR3 contains 12 residues. CDR1 is MNHEY and CDR2 is SVGAGI in the germline V gene. V gave up 1 base and J gave up 7 bases, with 7 bases separating them. CDR3 protein: CASSYFSGEAFF. The CDR3, as DNA: TGTGCCAGCAGTTACTTTTCAGGTGAAGCTTTCTTT.

In its sample, this clone was seen a few times. J is TRBJ1-5 and V is TRBV2; TRBD1 aligns across 7 bases. The CDR3 consists of 13 residues. The trim removed 6 bases at V and 6 bases at J, leaving 5 bases unmatched. Germline values: CDR1 SNHLY, CDR2 FYNNEI. This chain's CDR3 is CASRQGIFQPQHF. DNA for the CDR3: TGTGCCAGCAGACAGGGGATTTTTCAGCCCCAGCATTTT.

This clone was seen just once. The chain recombines TRBV27 with TRBJ1-1; the match to TRBD1 covers 7 bases. The ends lost 5 bases at V and 2 bases at J; junction bases unmatched: 5. This CDR3 has 14 residues. Germline V gene sequence: CDR1 MNHEY, CDR2 SMNVEV (reference sequence). The DNA for the CDR3 is TGTGCCAGCAGTCTCCGGGACAGAAACACTGAAGCTTTCTTT. Protein product: CASSLRDRNTEAFF.

The gene calls are TRBV4-2 and TRBJ1-1; D perhaps matches TRBD1 (5 bases). The CDR3 is 16 amino acids. The ends were cut back, 1 base at V and 5 bases at J, with 17 bases in the middle. Germline V CDR1 and CDR2: LGHNA, YNFKEQ. CDR3 in DNA: TGTGCCAGCAGCCAAGTGGGAGGGGCAATCTGGACTGAAGCTTTCTTT. Protein: CASSQVGGAIWTEAFF.

The chain uses TRBV7-9 and TRBJ1-1; 7 bases are shared with TRBD1. Trimming cost V 5 bases and J 2 bases; bases outside gene matches: 8. CDR1 is SEHNR, CDR2 FQNEAQ, per germline (reference sequence). The length of the CDR3 is 15 residues. The CDR3 nucleotides are TGTGCCAGCAGCCTACGACAGGGAGGAAACACTGAAGCTTTCTTT. Residues: CASSLRQGGNTEAFF.

The chain carries TRBV5-4 and TRBJ2-7, with 11 bases aligning to TRBD2. The CDR3 is made up of 15 amino acids. CDR1 and CDR2 from the germline V gene are SGHNT and YYREEE (reference sequence). Unmatched junction bases numbered 9, after V lost 3 bases and J lost 7 bases. DNA for the CDR3: TGTGCCAGCAGCTGGGGGACTAGCGGACTAGGGGAGCAGTACTTC. This sequence encodes CASSWGTSGLGEQYF.

This rearrangement joins TRBV6-1 to TRBJ1-2; 7 positions match TRBD1. CDR1 is MNHNS, CDR2 SASEGT, per germline. V lost 7 bases, J lost 8 bases, and 10 bases stayed unmatched. The CDR3 spans 13 residues. CDR3 sequence: CASTIMTGNGYTF. In DNA form, the CDR3 reads TGTGCCAGCACCATAATGACAGGGAACGGCTACACCTTC.

A single count supports this clone. The rearrangement links TRBV30 to TRBJ1-6; no reliable D call. The CDR3 is 12 amino acids. V lost 4 bases, J lost 7 bases, and 8 bases lay in between. Looked up from germline, CDR1 is GTSNPN and CDR2 is SVGIG (reference sequence). DNA for the CDR3: TGTGCCTGGAATCGAGGGAATTCACCCCTCCACTTT. Amino acids: CAWNRGNSPLHF.

The chain recombines TRBV30 with TRBJ2-7; weak D call: TRBD2 (7 bases). From germline, CDR1 is GTSNPN and CDR2 SVGIG (reference sequence). The CDR3 has 14 amino acids. V lost 0 bases and J lost 7, with 16 bases in between. This CDR3 is CAWSVGGGPGEQYF. CDR3 bases: TGTGCCTGGAGTGTAGGGGGAGGGCCGGGAGAGCAGTACTTC.

This rearrangement joins TRBV7-8 to TRBJ2-3; 7 nucleotides agree with TRBD2. Germline loops: CDR1 SGHVS, CDR2 FQNEAQ. J gave up 2 bases and V 0 bases, and 2 bases lay outside the gene matches. The CDR3 contains 15 residues. The DNA for the CDR3 is TGTGCCAGCAGCTTAGCGCGGGGGAACACAGATACGCAGTATTTT. As protein: CASSLARGNTDTQYF.

The chain links TRBV9 to TRBJ2-3, with 7 bases identical to TRBD2. CDR1 is SGDLS, CDR2 YYNGEE, per germline. The trim removed 5 bases at V and 2 bases at J, leaving 8 bases unmatched. This CDR3 comprises 15 residues. The DNA for the CDR3 is TGTGCCAGCAGTCCGATTGGGACTAACACAGATACGCAGTATTTT. Translating it yields CASSPIGTNTDTQYF.

The rearrangement uses TRBV6-5 and TRBJ1-3; weak D call: TRBD1 (5 bases). The CDR3 extends over 15 amino acids. V gave up 7 bases and J gave up 2 bases, with 15 bases separating them. Germline CDR1 is MNHEY and CDR2 is SVGAGI. CDR3: CASTSIGGAGNTIYF. DNA for the CDR3: TGTGCCAGCACCTCCATCGGGGGAGCTGGAAACACCATATATTTT.

This clone was recorded once. In nucleotides, the CDR3 is TGTGCCAGTAGTATCTTAGAGCCGTACACTGAAGCTTTCTTT. Translated, it gives CASSILEPYTEAFF. The chain joins TRBV19 to TRBJ1-1; D gene uncertain. From germline, CDR1 is LNHDA and CDR2 SQIVND (reference sequence). Between the trimmed V and J ends, which lost 3 bases and 3 bases, there was a span of 11 bases. This CDR3 is built from 14 residues.

This chain links TRBV14 with TRBJ1-2; the match to TRBD1 covers 8 bases. The V segment lost 2 bases and the J segment 4 bases; nucleotides outside the gene matches: 6. CDR3 size: 15 residues. Germline V gene data show CDR1 as SGHDN and CDR2 as FVKESK. CDR3 sequence reads: CASSQYAGGSYGYTF. CDR3 nucleotides: TGTGCCAGCAGCCAATACGCAGGGGGCAGCTATGGCTACACCTTC.

The chain recombines TRBV15 with TRBJ2-3, with D hard to call. In germline, CDR1 is LNHNV, CDR2 YYDKDF (reference sequence). Trimming left V 0 bases short and J 4 bases short, with 14 bases between. The CDR3 totals 16 residues. CDR3 protein: CATSRESTLEADTQYF. The CDR3 DNA follows: TGTGCCACCAGCAGAGAGAGCACCCTTGAGGCAGATACGCAGTATTTT.

The chain combines TRBV28 with TRBJ1-4; D possibly corresponds to TRBD1 (5 bases). V lost 6 bases to trimming and J lost 2 bases, with 10 bases between them. The V gene's germline CDR1 is MDHEN and CDR2 SYDVKM. The CDR3 extends over 14 amino acids. DNA of the CDR3: TGTGCCAGCAGCCCAGACAGTACTAATGAAAAACTGTTTTTT. As protein: CASSPDSTNEKLFF.

The chain is built from TRBV7-8 and TRBJ1-6, with D perhaps TRBD1 (5 bases). V was pared by 8 bases and J by 7 bases, with 18 bases between. The germline V gene has CDR1 SGHVS and CDR2 FQNEAQ. The CDR3 is made up of 15 amino acids. CDR3: CASRGQGSGNSPLHF. In DNA form, the CDR3 reads TGTGCCAGCCGCGGTCAGGGATCTGGGAATTCACCCCTCCACTTT.

The chain links TRBV6-1 to TRBJ2-2, with a weak D call TRBD2 (6 bases). Per the germline V gene, CDR1 is MNHNS and CDR2 is SASEGT. Trimming took 4 bases from V and 5 from J, leaving 17 bases between them. The CDR3 consists of 16 residues. CDR3: CASSGLVFLSTGELFF. In DNA form, the CDR3 reads TGTGCCAGCAGTGGACTAGTTTTTTTGTCAACCGGGGAGCTGTTTTTT.

This chain uses TRBV6-5 with TRBJ1-1; a possible D gene is TRBD1 (5 bases). This CDR3 region has 13 residues. The V end lost 4 bases, the J end lost 6 bases, and 12 bases lay between the germline ends. Per the germline V gene, CDR1 is MNHEY and CDR2 is SVGAGI. CDR3 in DNA: TGTGCCAGCAGTTTGCAGGGCTTACCTGAAGCTTTCTTT. It specifies CASSLQGLPEAFF.

This chain joins TRBV2 and TRBJ2-2; TRBD1 is a possible D gene (5 bases). The CDR3 loop spans 14 amino acids. V dropped 4 bases and J dropped 2 bases, with 8 bases sitting between them. The germline V gene has CDR1 SNHLY and CDR2 FYNNEI. DNA for the CDR3: TGTGCCAGCAGTGGTCAGGGCAACACCGGGGAGCTGTTTTTT. It encodes CASSGQGNTGELFF.

This chain joins TRBV5-6 and TRBJ1-2; 8 nucleotides align to TRBD1. The CDR3 spans 15 residues. Trimming removed 4 bases from V and 8 bases from J; junction bases left unmatched: 13. Germline values: CDR1 SGHDT, CDR2 YYEEEE. CDR3 coding DNA: TGTGCCAGCAGCCCCGACGGACAGGGTAGAGACGGCTACACCTTC. Its protein product is CASSPDGQGRDGYTF.

The chain links TRBV15 to TRBJ1-2, with D unclear. Trimming cost V 1 base and J 4 bases, with 10 bases left between them. The CDR3 loop spans 14 amino acids. From germline, CDR1 is LNHNV and CDR2 YYDKDF (reference sequence). CDR3 in amino acids: CATSRGRQAYGYTF. The CDR3 DNA sequence: TGTGCCACCAGCAGAGGCCGTCAGGCCTATGGCTACACCTTC.

The chain has TRBV25-1 and TRBJ2-7; D may be TRBD1 (6 bases). CDR1 is MGHDK, CDR2 SYGVNS, per germline. The CDR3 contains 12 residues. The ends were cut back, 6 bases at V and 3 bases at J, with 9 bases in the middle. CDR3 DNA: TGTGCCAGCAGCAGGGGACACTACGAGCAGTACTTC. Protein product: CASSRGHYEQYF.

In this sample, this clone turned up a few times. V usage is TRBV30 and J usage is TRBJ1-5; TRBD1 agrees at 7 bases. Germline values: CDR1 GTSNPN, CDR2 SVGIG (reference sequence). Germline trimming cut 0 bases from V and 4 bases from J; bases unmatched to any gene: 6. The CDR3 has 15 residues. This CDR3 reads CAWSVKRQGNQPQHF. CDR3 coding DNA: TGTGCCTGGAGTGTAAAGAGACAGGGTAATCAGCCCCAGCATTTT.

This clone was counted between two and nine times. V gene TRBV20-1 combines with J gene TRBJ1-1, with 8 bases that match TRBD1. CDR3 length equals 11 residues. The V gene end was trimmed by 3 bases and the J gene end by 11 bases; junction bases not matched to a gene: 5. In germline, CDR1 is DFQATT, CDR2 SNEGSKA (reference sequence). CDR3 DNA sequence: TGCAGTGCTAGCCGGGACAGGTCCGCTTTCTTT. As protein: CSASRDRSAFF.

This clone has more than one count but fewer than ten. The V and J genes are TRBV4-1 and TRBJ1-6; D may be TRBD1 (5 bases). The CDR3 is 15 amino acids. Germline V gene data show CDR1 as MGHRA and CDR2 as YSYEKL. Between the trimmed V and J ends, which lost 3 bases and 7 bases, there was a span of 13 bases. The CDR3 sequence: CASSQQGDLNSPLHF. CDR3 coding DNA: TGCGCCAGCAGCCAGCAGGGCGACCTAAATTCACCCCTCCACTTT.

The chain recombines TRBV7-2 with TRBJ2-5; maybe TRBD2 (5 bases). The CDR3 has 11 amino acids. Trimming shortened V by 5 bases and J by 5 bases, and 6 bases separated the two germline ends. Germline CDR1 SGHTA, CDR2 FQGNSA. Here the CDR3 reads CASSPGETQYF. The CDR3 DNA reads as TGTGCCAGCAGCCCGGGGGAGACCCAGTACTTC.

The J gene is TRBJ2-7, the V gene TRBV15; 8 bases line up with TRBD1. The CDR3 contains 15 residues. V dropped 3 bases and J dropped 6; count of bases not matched to a gene: 10. Germline V gives CDR1 LNHNV, CDR2 YYDKDF (reference sequence). The CDR3 is CATSRATGVLREQYF. DNA of the CDR3: TGTGCCACCAGCAGGGCGACAGGGGTCCTTCGCGAGCAGTACTTC.

This CDR3 reads CASSGTGGVQPQHF. The CDR3 DNA follows: TGCGCCAGCAGTGGGACTGGTGGAGTCCAGCCCCAGCATTTT. V usage is TRBV10-2 and J usage is TRBJ1-5; D is undetermined. CDR3 size: 14 residues. The V end was cut by 4 bases, the J end by 7 bases, with 14 bases between. Germline V gene sequence: CDR1 WSHSY, CDR2 SAAADI.